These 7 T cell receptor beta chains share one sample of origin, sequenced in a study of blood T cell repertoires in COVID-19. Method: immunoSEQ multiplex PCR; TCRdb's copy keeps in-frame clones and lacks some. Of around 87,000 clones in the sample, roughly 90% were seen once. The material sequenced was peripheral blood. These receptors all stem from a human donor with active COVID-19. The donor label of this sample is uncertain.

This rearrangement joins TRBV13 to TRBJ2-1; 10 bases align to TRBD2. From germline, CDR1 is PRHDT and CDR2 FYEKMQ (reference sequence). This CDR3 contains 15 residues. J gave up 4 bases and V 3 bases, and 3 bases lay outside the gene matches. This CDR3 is CASSLSGGAYNEQFF. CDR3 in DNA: TGTGCCAGCAGCTTGAGCGGGGGGGCTTACAATGAGCAGTTCTTC.

In nucleotides, the CDR3 is TGTGCCAGCAGTTTAAGATTGACAGGGGGTACGAACACCGGGGAGCTGTTTTTT. Protein product: CASSLRLTGGTNTGELFF. V gene TRBV27 combines with J gene TRBJ2-2; 9 bases fit TRBD1. Trimming took 2 bases from V and 0 from J; bases not matched to a gene: 7. This CDR3 is built from 18 residues. Germline assignment: CDR1 MNHEY and CDR2 SMNVEV (reference sequence).

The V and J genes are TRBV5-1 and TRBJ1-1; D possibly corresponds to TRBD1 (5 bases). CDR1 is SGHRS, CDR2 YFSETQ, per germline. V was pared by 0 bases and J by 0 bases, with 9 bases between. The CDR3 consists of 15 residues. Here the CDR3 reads CASSLGQIMNTEAFF. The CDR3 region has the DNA TGCGCCAGCAGCTTGGGACAGATCATGAACACTGAAGCTTTCTTT.

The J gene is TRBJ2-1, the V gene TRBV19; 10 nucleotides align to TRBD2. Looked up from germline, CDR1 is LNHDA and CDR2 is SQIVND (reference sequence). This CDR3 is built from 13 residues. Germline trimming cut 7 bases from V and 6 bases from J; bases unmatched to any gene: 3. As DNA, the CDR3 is TGTGCCAGTAATGAGCGGGGGGGCAATGAGCAGTTCTTC. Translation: CASNERGGNEQFF. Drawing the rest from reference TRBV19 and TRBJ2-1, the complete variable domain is DGGITQSPKYLFRKEGQNVTLSCEQNLNHDAMYWYRQDPGQGLRLIYYSQIVNDFQKGDIAEGYSVSREKKESFPLTVTSAQKNPTAFYLCASNERGGNEQFFGPGTRLTVL.

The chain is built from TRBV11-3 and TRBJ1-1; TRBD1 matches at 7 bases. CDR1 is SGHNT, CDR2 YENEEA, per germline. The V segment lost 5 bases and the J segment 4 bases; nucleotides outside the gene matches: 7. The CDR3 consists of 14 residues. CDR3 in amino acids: CASSPGQGGTEAFF. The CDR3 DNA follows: TGTGCCAGCAGCCCGGGGCAGGGGGGCACTGAAGCTTTCTTT.

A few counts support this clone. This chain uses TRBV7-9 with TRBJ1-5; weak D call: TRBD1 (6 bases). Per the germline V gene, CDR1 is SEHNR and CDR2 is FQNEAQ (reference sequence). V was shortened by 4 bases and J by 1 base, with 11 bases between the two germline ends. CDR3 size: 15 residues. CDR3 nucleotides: TGTGCCAGCAGCTCGGCCACAGGGAGCAATCAGCCCCAGCATTTT. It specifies CASSSATGSNQPQHF.

The CDR3 DNA reads TGTGCCAGCAGTTTGGACAGCAAGTACGAGCAGTACTTC. Its protein product is CASSLDSKYEQYF. The gene calls are TRBV12-3 or TRBV12-4 and TRBJ2-7; weak D call: TRBD1 (6 bases). Trimming stripped 3 bases from V and 4 bases from J, with 10 bases between. CDR3 length: 13 residues.